This entry lists 14 T cell receptor beta chains sequenced from one sample in a study of cytomegalovirus exposure and HLA in healthy donors. PCR amplification relied on 60 Vbeta primers (plus 13 Jbeta primers). The table came from immunoSEQ multiplex PCR; TCRdb's copy has only in-frame clones and leaves some out. Here the sample spans about 120,000 clones, roughly 80% being singletons. Sequencing used PBMCs. These receptors all stem from a woman aged 40 to 50 in good health and CMV-seropositive.

J is TRBJ2-3 and V is TRBV6-1, with 9 nucleotides matching TRBD2. Looked up from germline, CDR1 is MNHNS and CDR2 is SASEGT. J was trimmed by 6 bases and V by 3 bases; bases with no gene match: 4. The length of the CDR3 is 14 residues. CDR3 in amino acids: CASSDGSGRDTQYF. DNA of the CDR3: TGTGCCAGCAGTGATGGCAGCGGGAGGGATACGCAGTATTTT.

This chain links TRBV2 with TRBJ2-7; TRBD1 matches 9 bases. The CDR3 is made up of 14 amino acids. Per the germline V gene, CDR1 is SNHLY and CDR2 is FYNNEI. After removal of 1 base from V and 6 bases from J, the junction contained 4 bases not matched to a gene. CDR3 protein: CASSEGTGVGEQYF. CDR3 nucleotides: TGTGCCAGCAGTGAAGGGACAGGGGTTGGCGAGCAGTACTTC.

The gene calls are TRBV29-1 and TRBJ2-3, with 7 bases aligning to TRBD2. Trimming removed 8 bases from V and 1 base from J; junction bases left unmatched: 12. Germline V gene data show CDR1 as SQVTM and CDR2 as ANQGSEA. The CDR3 runs 15 residues. CDR3 nucleotides: TGCAGCTCCCGAAGGAGCGGGGTAGGCACAGATACGCAGTATTTT. Its translation is CSSRRSGVGTDTQYF.

In its sample, this clone was seen a few times. The CDR3 here is CASSVRGSNEQFF. The CDR3 DNA is TGCGCCAGCAGCGTTCGGGGTTCCAATGAGCAGTTCTTC. The chain recombines TRBV4-3 with TRBJ2-1; weak D call: TRBD2 (5 bases). The V and J ends lost 5 bases and 6 bases respectively, with 11 bases between them. CDR3 length equals 13 residues. CDR1 LGHNA and CDR2 YSLEER come from the germline V gene.

This clone was seen a handful of times. V gene TRBV27 combines with J gene TRBJ2-1; 7 nucleotides agree with TRBD2. Germline trimming cut 3 bases from V and 4 bases from J; bases unmatched to any gene: 6. This CDR3 has 15 residues. CDR1 and CDR2 (germline): MNHEY, SMNVEV (reference sequence). This CDR3 is CASSFKRDGYNEQFF. DNA for the CDR3: TGTGCCAGCAGTTTTAAGCGGGATGGGTACAATGAGCAGTTCTTC.

The rearrangement joins TRBV29-1 to TRBJ2-7, with 7 positions matching TRBD1. CDR3 length equals 13 residues. Per the germline V gene, CDR1 is SQVTM and CDR2 is ANQGSEA. With 5 bases clipped from V and 3 bases from J, the junction kept 7 bases outside the gene matches. The DNA for the CDR3 is TGCAGCGTTTCAGACAGGGTGGGCTACGAGCAGTACTTC. Translated, it gives CSVSDRVGYEQYF.

This chain links TRBV27 with TRBJ1-1; tentative D call: TRBD1 (6 bases). V shed 8 bases and J shed 3 bases, with 16 bases lying between them. CDR1 and CDR2 from the germline V gene are MNHEY and SMNVEV (reference sequence). The CDR3 loop spans 14 amino acids. The CDR3 DNA sequence: TGTGCCAGCGGACGGACAGCAAGAGACACTGAAGCTTTCTTT. Residues: CASGRTARDTEAFF.

This chain joins TRBV6-5 and TRBJ2-7; 9 bases are a match to TRBD1. Germline loops: CDR1 MNHEY, CDR2 SVGAGI. The CDR3 loop spans 14 amino acids. Trimming removed 6 bases from V and 2 bases from J; junction bases left unmatched: 5. The CDR3 DNA is TGTGCCAGCAGCCCGGGACAGGGCACCTACGAGCAGTACTTC. Protein: CASSPGQGTYEQYF.

The chain is built from TRBV9 and TRBJ1-1, with D unclear. CDR1 is SGDLS, CDR2 YYNGEE, per germline. The CDR3 is 13 residues long. V lost 3 bases and J 2 bases, leaving 8 bases between the germline ends. The CDR3: CASSARANTEAFF. In nucleotides, the CDR3 is TGTGCCAGCAGCGCCCGCGCTAACACTGAAGCTTTCTTT.

The rearrangement uses TRBV5-4 and TRBJ2-7; TRBD1 aligns across 8 bases. Germline assignment: CDR1 SGHNT and CDR2 YYREEE (reference sequence). The J segment lost 7 bases and the V segment lost 4 bases, leaving 10 bases of the junction unmatched. The CDR3 spans 14 residues. CDR3 in amino acids: CASSPRTGRREQYF. The CDR3 DNA reads as TGTGCCAGCAGCCCAAGGACAGGGCGGAGGGAGCAGTACTTC.

The rearrangement links TRBV29-1 to TRBJ1-1; D not certain. This CDR3 is built from 12 residues. Trimming stripped 7 bases from V and 7 bases from J, with 16 bases between. CDR1 and CDR2 (germline): SQVTM, ANQGSEA. The CDR3 is CSAEPGEGEAFF. Written as DNA, the CDR3 is TGCAGCGCCGAGCCGGGAGAGGGTGAAGCTTTCTTT.

This chain joins TRBV7-3 and TRBJ2-7; D unclear. Germline lookup yields CDR1 SGHTA and CDR2 FQGTGA. V dropped 1 base and J dropped 0 bases, with 7 bases sitting between them. The CDR3 has 14 amino acids. CDR3 in amino acids: CASSLNRDSYEQYF. CDR3 DNA sequence: TGTGCCAGCAGCTTAAACAGAGACTCCTACGAGCAGTACTTC.

The rearrangement uses TRBV18 and TRBJ1-2; 9 nucleotides match TRBD1. CDR1 KGHSH and CDR2 LQKENI come from the germline V gene. After removal of 1 base from V and 6 bases from J, the junction contained 3 bases not matched to a gene. This CDR3 has 14 amino acids. This CDR3 reads CASSPLDRGNGYTF. For the CDR3, the DNA is TGTGCCAGCTCACCACTCGACAGGGGGAATGGCTACACCTTC.

V is TRBV11-2 and J is TRBJ2-1; D perhaps matches TRBD1 (6 bases). The germline gives CDR1 SGHAT, CDR2 FQNNGV. CDR3 length: 14 amino acids. Trimming took off 5 bases at V and 3 bases at J, with 11 bases between the two ends. The CDR3 region is CASSLTGIYNEQFF. The CDR3 DNA sequence: TGTGCCAGCAGCCTTACAGGGATCTACAATGAGCAGTTCTTC.